The clone carrying this T cell receptor (beta chain) showed up just a few times. Other DNA sequences in the same sample also yield this CDR3. Germline CDR1 DFQATT, CDR2 SNEGSKA (reference sequence). The CDR3 has 11 residues. The V end lost 3 bases, the J end lost 7 bases, and 9 bases lay between the germline ends. This sample was included in a study of blood T cell repertoires in COVID-19. Looking at the study overall: PBMCs, B-cell-depleted T cells, or T cells provided the cDNA or gDNA that made up the material.

Generated by immunoSEQ multiplex PCR, the TCRdb table keeps only in-frame clones and is missing some. The top ten clones hold over 10% of a sample with roughly 80,000 clones, approximately 80% of them seen once. Sequencing was done on a sample of peripheral blood. This TCR was sampled from a human donor in a cohort sampled during active COVID-19. This rearrangement joins TRBV20-1 to TRBJ1-1; D not resolved. CDR3 sequence: CSASSGHEAFF. CDR3 bases: TGCAGTGCTAGTTCCGGTCATGAAGCTTTCTTT.